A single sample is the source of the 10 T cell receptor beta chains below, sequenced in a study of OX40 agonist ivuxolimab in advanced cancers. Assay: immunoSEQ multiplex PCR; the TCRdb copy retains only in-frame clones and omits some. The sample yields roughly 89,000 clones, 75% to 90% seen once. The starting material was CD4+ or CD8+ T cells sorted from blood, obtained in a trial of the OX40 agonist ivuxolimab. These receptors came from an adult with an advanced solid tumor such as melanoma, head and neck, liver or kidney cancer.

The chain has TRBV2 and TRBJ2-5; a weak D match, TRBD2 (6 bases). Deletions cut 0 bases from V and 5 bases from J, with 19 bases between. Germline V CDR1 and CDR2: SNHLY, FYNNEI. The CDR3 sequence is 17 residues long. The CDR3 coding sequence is TGTGCCAGCAGTGAAGCGGGGACCGGGGGTTTTAGGGAGACCCAGTACTTC. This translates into CASSEAGTGGFRETQYF. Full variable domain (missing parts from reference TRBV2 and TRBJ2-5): EPEVTQTPSHQVTQMGQEVILRCVPISNHLYFYWYRQILGQKVEFLVSFYNNEISEKSEIFDDQFSVERPDGSNFTLKIRSTKLEDSAMYFCASSEAGTGGFRETQYFGPGTRLLVL.

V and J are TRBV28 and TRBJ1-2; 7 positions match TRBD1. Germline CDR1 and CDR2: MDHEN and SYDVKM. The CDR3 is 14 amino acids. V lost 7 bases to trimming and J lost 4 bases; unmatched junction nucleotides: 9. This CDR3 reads CASIRSGGFYGYTF. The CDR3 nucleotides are TGTGCCAGCATACGCTCAGGGGGGTTCTATGGCTACACCTTC.

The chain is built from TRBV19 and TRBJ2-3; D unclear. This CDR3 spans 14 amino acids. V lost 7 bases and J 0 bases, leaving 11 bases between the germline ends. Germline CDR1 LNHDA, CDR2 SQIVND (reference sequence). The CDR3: CASTSLDSTDTQYF. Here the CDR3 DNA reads TGTGCCAGTACCTCCCTCGACAGCACAGATACGCAGTATTTT.

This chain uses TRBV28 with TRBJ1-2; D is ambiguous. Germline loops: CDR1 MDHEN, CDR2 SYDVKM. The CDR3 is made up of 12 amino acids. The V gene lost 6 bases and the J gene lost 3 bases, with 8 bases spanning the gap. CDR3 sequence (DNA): TGTGCCAGCAGGACATCTTACTATGGCTACACCTTC. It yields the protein CASRTSYYGYTF.

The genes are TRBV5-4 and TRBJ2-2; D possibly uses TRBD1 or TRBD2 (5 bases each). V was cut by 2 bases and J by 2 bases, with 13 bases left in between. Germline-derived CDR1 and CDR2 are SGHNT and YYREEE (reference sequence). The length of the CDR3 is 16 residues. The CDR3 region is CASSFTGTTNTGELFF. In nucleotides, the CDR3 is TGTGCCAGCAGCTTTACCGGGACCACTAACACCGGGGAGCTGTTTTTT.

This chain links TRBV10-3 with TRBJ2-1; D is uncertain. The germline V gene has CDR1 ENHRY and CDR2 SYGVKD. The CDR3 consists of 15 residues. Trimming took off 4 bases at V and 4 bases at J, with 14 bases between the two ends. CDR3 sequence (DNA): TGTGCCATCAGTGGGTCGGCGCGGAATTACAATGAGCAGTTCTTC. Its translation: CAISGSARNYNEQFF.

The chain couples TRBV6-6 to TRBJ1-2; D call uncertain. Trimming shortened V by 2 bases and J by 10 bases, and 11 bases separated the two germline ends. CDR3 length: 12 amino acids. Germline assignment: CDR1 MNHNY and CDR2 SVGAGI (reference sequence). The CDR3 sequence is CASSYKGIDYTF. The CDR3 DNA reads TGTGCCAGCAGTTACAAAGGGATTGACTACACCTTC.

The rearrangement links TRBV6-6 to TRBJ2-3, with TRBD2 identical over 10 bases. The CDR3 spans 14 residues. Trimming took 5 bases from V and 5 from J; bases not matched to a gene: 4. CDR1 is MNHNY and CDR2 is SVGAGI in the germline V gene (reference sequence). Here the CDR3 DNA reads TGTGCCAGCAGTCCTCGACTAGCGGGAGATACGCAGTATTTT. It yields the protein CASSPRLAGDTQYF.

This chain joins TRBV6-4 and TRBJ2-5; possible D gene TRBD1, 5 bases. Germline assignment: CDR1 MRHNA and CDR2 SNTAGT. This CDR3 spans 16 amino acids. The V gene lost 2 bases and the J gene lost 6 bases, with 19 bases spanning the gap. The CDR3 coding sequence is TGTGCCAGCAGTGACCTCTCCACAGGTAGGTGGAAGACCCAGTACTTC. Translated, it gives CASSDLSTGRWKTQYF.

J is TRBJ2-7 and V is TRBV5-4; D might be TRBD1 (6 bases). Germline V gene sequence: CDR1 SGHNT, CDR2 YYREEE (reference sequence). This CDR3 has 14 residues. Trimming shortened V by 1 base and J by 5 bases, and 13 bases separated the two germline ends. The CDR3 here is CASSLPGVLDEQYF. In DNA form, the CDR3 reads TGTGCCAGCAGCTTGCCAGGGGTGCTGGACGAGCAGTACTTC.